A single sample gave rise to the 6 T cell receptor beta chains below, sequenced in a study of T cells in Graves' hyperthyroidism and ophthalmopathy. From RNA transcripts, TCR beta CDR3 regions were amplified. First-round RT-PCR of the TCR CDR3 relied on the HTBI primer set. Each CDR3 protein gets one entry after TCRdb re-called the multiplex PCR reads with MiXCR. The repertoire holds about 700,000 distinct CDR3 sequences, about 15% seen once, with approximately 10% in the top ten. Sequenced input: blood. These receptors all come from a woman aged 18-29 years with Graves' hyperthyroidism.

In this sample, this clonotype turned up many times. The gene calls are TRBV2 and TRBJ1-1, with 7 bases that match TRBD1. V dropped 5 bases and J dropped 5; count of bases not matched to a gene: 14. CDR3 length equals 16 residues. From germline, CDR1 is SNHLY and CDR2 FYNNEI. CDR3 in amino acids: CASSSTRQGPRTEAFF. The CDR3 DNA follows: TGTGCCAGCAGTTCTACTAGACAGGGCCCCAGAACTGAAGCTTTCTTT.

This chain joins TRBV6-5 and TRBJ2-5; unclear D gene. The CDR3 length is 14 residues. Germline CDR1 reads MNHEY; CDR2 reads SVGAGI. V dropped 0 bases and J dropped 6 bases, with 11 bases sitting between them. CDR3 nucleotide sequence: TGTGCCAGCAGTTACTCGACCCCCCAGCAGACCCAGTACTTC. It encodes CASSYSTPQQTQYF.

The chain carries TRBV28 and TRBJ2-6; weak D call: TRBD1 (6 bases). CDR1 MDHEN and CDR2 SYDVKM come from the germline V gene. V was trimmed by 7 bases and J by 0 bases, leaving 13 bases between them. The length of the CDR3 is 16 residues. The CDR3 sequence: CASTGTPRSGANVLTF. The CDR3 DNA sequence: TGTGCCAGCACCGGGACACCGCGCTCTGGGGCCAACGTCCTGACTTTC.

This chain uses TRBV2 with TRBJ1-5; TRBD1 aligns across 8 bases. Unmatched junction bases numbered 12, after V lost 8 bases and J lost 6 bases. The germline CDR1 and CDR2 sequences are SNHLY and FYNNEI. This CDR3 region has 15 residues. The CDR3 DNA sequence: TGTGCCAGCTATAATGGACAGGGCCGAAGTCAGCCCCAGCATTTT. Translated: CASYNGQGRSQPQHF.

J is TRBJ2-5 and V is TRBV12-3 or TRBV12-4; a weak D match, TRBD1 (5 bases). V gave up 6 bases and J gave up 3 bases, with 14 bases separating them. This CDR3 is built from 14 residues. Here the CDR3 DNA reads TGTGCCAGCAGCATGAGACAGCCCAAAGAGACCCAGTACTTC. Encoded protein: CASSMRQPKETQYF.

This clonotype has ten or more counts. For the CDR3, the DNA is TGTGCCAGCAGCTTACGGCCCCACACTGAAGCTTTCTTT. This codes for CASSLRPHTEAFF. The V gene is TRBV11-2, the J gene TRBJ1-1; no clear D gene. The germline gives CDR1 SGHAT, CDR2 FQNNGV. The CDR3 covers 13 residues. Trimming pared 2 bases from V and 3 bases from J, leaving 7 bases between. The variable domain in full, with the rest retrieved from reference TRBV11-2 and TRBJ1-1, is EAGVAQSPRYKIIEKRQSVAFWCNPISGHATLYWYQQILGQGPKLLIQFQNNGVVDDSQLPKDRFSAERLKGVDSTLKIQPAKLEDSAVYLCASSLRPHTEAFFGQGTRLTVV.